A single sample is the source of the 21 T cell receptor beta chains below, sequenced in a study of tissue T cells after allogeneic stem cell transplantation. Libraries were prepared by immunoSEQ multiplex PCR; TCRdb keeps only in-frame clonotypes and omits some of them. Found here are approximately 22,000 clones, over 60% of them singletons; the top ten hold around 0.66%. The sample consisted of spleen. Receptors originate from a female BALB/c mouse in good health. This strain has MHC haplotype H2-d.

Comment on this clone: The listed genes are named as in mouse. The CDR3 end falls 1 residue outside the read, so it is completed with the germline J gene. The rearrangement links TRBV13-3 to TRBJ2-5; TRBD2 matches at 8 bases. The junction had 8 bases not matched to a gene; V was cut back by 6 bases and J by 2 bases. Germline V gene data show CDR1 as NNHDY and CDR2 as SYVADS. This CDR3 is 15 amino acids long. CDR3 DNA, as far as it was read: TGTGCCAGCATGGATCTGGGGGGCCTCCAAGACACCCAGTAC. It translates to CASMDLGGLQDTQY. The whole CDR3 region reads CASMDLGGLQDTQYF.

Comment on this clone: Here the gene names and germline are mouse. Read data end 1 residue before the CDR3 end; the end is taken from the germline J gene. The genes are TRBV20 and TRBJ2-5; 8 positions match TRBD1. Unmatched junction bases numbered 1, after V lost 0 bases and J lost 2 bases. The CDR3 covers 14 residues. Germline CDR1 reads GFQATS; CDR2 reads STVNSAI. CDR3 bases read: TGTGGTGCTAGGGACGGGACAGGCCAAGACACCCAGTAC. This encodes CGARDGTGQDTQY. The entire CDR3 protein reads CGARDGTGQDTQYF.

About this clone: Gene names and germline refer to mouse. The read is 1 residue too short to cover the CDR3 end, so that end is filled in from the germline J gene. This sequence joins TRBV19 and TRBJ2-5, with D possibly being TRBD1 (6 bases). The CDR3 sequence is 16 residues long. V was trimmed by 2 bases and J by 2 bases, leaving 15 bases between them. Germline V lookup: CDR1 FNHDT, CDR2 SITEND (reference sequence). CDR3 protein: CASSIRAGDSQDTQYF. The sequenced part of the CDR3 DNA is TGTGCCAGCAGTATCCGGGCAGGGGATAGCCAAGACACCCAGTAC.

Of note for this clone: Genes and germline come from the mouse. The CDR3 end lies 1 residue beyond the end of the read and is filled in from the germline J gene. V is TRBV31 and J is TRBJ2-3, with 8 bases that match TRBD1. This CDR3 has 14 residues. CDR1 GKSSPN and CDR2 SITVG come from the germline V gene. J gave up 1 base and V 1 base, and 1 base lay outside the gene matches. CDR3 loop: CAWSPTGGAETLYF. CDR3 DNA (partial): TGTGCCTGGAGTCCGACAGGGGGTGCAGAAACGCTGTAT.

A remark on this clone: The genes are named according to mouse. The CDR3 end falls 1 residue outside the read, so it is completed with the germline J gene. The gene calls are TRBV13-3 and TRBJ1-1; TRBD1 agrees at 7 bases. The ends lost 5 bases at V and 1 base at J; junction bases unmatched: 2. CDR1 is NNHDY, CDR2 SYVADS, per germline. The CDR3 length is 13 residues. CDR3 DNA (partial): TGTGCCAGCAGGCACAGGGGAAACACAGAAGTCTTC. It specifies CASRHRGNTEVF. The whole CDR3 sequence is CASRHRGNTEVFF.

Regarding this clone: Gene names denote mouse genes. Coverage ceases 1 residue before the CDR3 finishes, and the germline J gene fills in the end. The rearrangement joins TRBV19 to TRBJ1-4, with D unresolved. This CDR3 has 12 amino acids. With 2 bases removed from V and 4 bases from J, the gap between germline ends came to 3 bases. CDR1 is FNHDT and CDR2 is SITEND in the germline V gene (reference sequence). The DNA read from the CDR3 is TGTGCCAGCAGTATGCGCAACGAAAGATTATTT. The encoded protein is CASSMRNERLF. The full CDR3 reads CASSMRNERLFF.

In this sample, this clone turned up a few times. Any gene name here is a mouse gene name. The missing CDR3 end, 1 residue past where the read stops, is filled in from the germline J gene. V usage is TRBV5 and J usage is TRBJ2-7; 10 bases are a match to TRBD1. The trim removed 1 base at V and 0 bases at J, leaving 3 bases unmatched. The germline gives CDR1 LGHNA, CDR2 YNLKQL (reference sequence). The CDR3 is 16 residues long. The CDR3 DNA, read in part, is TGTGCCAGCAGCCAAGGGGGACAGGGGAGCTCCTATGAACAGTAC. This gives the protein CASSQGGQGSSYEQY. The entire CDR3 protein is CASSQGGQGSSYEQYF.

A note on this clone: The genes and germline here are from mouse. The missing CDR3 end, 1 residue past where the read stops, is filled in from the germline J gene. V and J are TRBV29 and TRBJ2-7; 7 bases are shared with TRBD1. The CDR3 sequence is 12 residues long. The germline V gene encodes CDR1 MSHET and CDR2 SYDVDS. The V gene end was trimmed by 8 bases and the J gene end by 0 bases; junction bases not matched to a gene: 1. The sequenced CDR3 bases are TGTGCTAGCGGGGACAGCTCCTATGAACAGTAC. Its translation: CASGDSSYEQY. The full CDR3 sequence reads CASGDSSYEQYF.

On this clone: Gene names and germline refer to mouse. The missing CDR3 end, 1 residue past where the read stops, is filled in from the germline J gene. This rearrangement joins TRBV19 to TRBJ1-4, with D perhaps TRBD1 (6 bases). Trimming shortened V by 2 bases and J by 7 bases, and 6 bases separated the two germline ends. Germline V gene lookup returns CDR1 FNHDT and CDR2 SITEND (reference sequence). There are 12 residues in the CDR3. Incomplete CDR3 DNA: TGTGCCAGCAGTATGGGGGCCGAAAGATTATTT. Protein: CASSMGAERLF. The entire CDR3 reads CASSMGAERLFF.

Turning to this clone: Mouse gene names apply. The read gets to within 1 residue of the CDR3 end, and the germline J gene fills in the rest. The chain uses TRBV5 and TRBJ2-5, with TRBD2 matching over 9 bases. The V gene's germline CDR1 is LGHNA and CDR2 YNLKQL (reference sequence). The CDR3 is 16 amino acids. V trimming: 4 bases; J trimming: 0 bases; junction bases outside the gene matches: 5. CDR3 region: CASSPTGGVNQDTQYF. The covered CDR3 bases are TGTGCCAGCAGCCCGACTGGGGGAGTTAACCAAGACACCCAGTAC.

Turning to this clone: Gene names and germline match the mouse. With the read ending 1 residue before the CDR3 end, the germline J gene is used to fill in that end. V is TRBV5 and J is TRBJ2-1, with D perhaps matching TRBD1 or TRBD2 (5 bases each). The V gene lost 1 base and the J gene lost 1 base, with 5 bases spanning the gap. Germline V CDR1 and CDR2: LGHNA, YNLKQL (reference sequence). The CDR3 loop spans 14 amino acids. The CDR3 reads CASSQGDNYAEQFF. The sequenced CDR3 bases are TGTGCCAGCAGCCAAGGGGACAACTATGCTGAGCAGTTC.

As to this clone: Here the gene names and germline are mouse. The read comes to an end 1 residue before the CDR3 does, leaving the germline J gene to fill in the end. This chain uses TRBV13-3 with TRBJ2-5, with 8 bases aligning to TRBD2. Germline values: CDR1 NNHDY, CDR2 SYVADS. Trimming cost V 3 bases and J 6 bases; bases outside gene matches: 3. This CDR3 has 13 residues. The part of the CDR3 DNA that was read is TGTGCCAGCAGTGTCTGGGGGGTTGACACCCAGTAC. It codes for CASSVWGVDTQY. The complete CDR3 protein is CASSVWGVDTQYF.

This clone occurred once. Mouse germline and gene names are used. Read data end 1 residue before the CDR3 end; the end is taken from the germline J gene. This chain uses TRBV19 with TRBJ2-2; 12 bases fit TRBD2. The CDR3 consists of 16 residues. With V trimmed by 4 bases and J by 0 bases, 1 base remained unmatched. CDR1 and CDR2 (germline): FNHDT, SITEND (reference sequence). The part of the CDR3 DNA that was read is TGTGCCAGCAGTCGGGACTGGGGGGCAAACACCGGGCAGCTCTAC. Amino acids: CASSRDWGANTGQLY. The complete CDR3 sequence is CASSRDWGANTGQLYF.

Notes on this clone: The listed genes are named as in mouse. Read sequence stops 1 residue before the CDR3 end, and the germline J gene provides the missing end. V and J are TRBV13-2 and TRBJ1-1, with TRBD1 matching over 8 bases. The CDR3 totals 17 residues. With V trimmed by 0 bases and J by 0 bases, 7 bases remained unmatched. Germline V gene data show CDR1 as NNHNN and CDR2 as SYGAGS (reference sequence). CDR3 sequence: CASGDAEDREANTEVFF. The covered CDR3 bases are TGTGCCAGCGGTGATGCTGAGGACAGGGAAGCAAACACAGAAGTCTTC.

This clone showed up just a few times. Gene names refer to mouse genes. The CDR3 goes on 1 residue after the read ends, and that part is filled in from the germline J gene. The gene calls are TRBV31 and TRBJ1-3, with a weak D call TRBD1 (5 bases). This CDR3 region has 13 residues. The V gene's germline CDR1 is GKSSPN and CDR2 SITVG. V lost 2 bases and J lost 3, with 8 bases in between. CDR3 DNA, as far as it was read: TGTGCCTGGAGTTTGGACATTGGAAATACGCTCTAT. This encodes CAWSLDIGNTLY. The full CDR3 reads CAWSLDIGNTLYF.

Remarks on this clone: One junction end does not reproduce the germline sequence, and a read error may be involved. Gene names and germline match the mouse. Coverage ceases 1 residue before the CDR3 finishes, and the germline J gene fills in the end. This chain joins TRBV4 and TRBJ2-1; 11 bases align to TRBD2. Germline V CDR1 and CDR2: LGHDT, YNNKQL (reference sequence). This CDR3 has 15 residues. The CDR3 protein is CASSQDWGGYAEQFF. CDR3 DNA (partial): TGTGCCAGCAGCCAAGACTGGGGGGGCTATGCTGAGCAGTTC. The whole variable domain, filled in from reference TRBV4 and TRBJ2-1, reads ETAVFQTPNYHVTQVGNEVSFNCKQTLGHDTMYWYKQDSKKLLKIMFSYNNKQLIVNETVPRRFSPQSSDKAHLNLRIKSVEPEDSAVYLCASSQDWGGYAEQFFGPGTRLTVL.

This clone appeared a few times. Gene names refer to mouse genes. Coverage ceases 1 residue before the CDR3 finishes, and the germline J gene fills in the end. The chain recombines TRBV1 with TRBJ1-5; D not certain. Deletions cut 5 bases from V and 5 bases from J, with 10 bases between. The CDR3 extends over 13 amino acids. Germline CDR1 reads NSQYPW; CDR2 reads LRSPGD (reference sequence). CDR3 region: CTCSSGLDQAPLF. The sequenced part of the CDR3 DNA is TGCACCTGCAGTTCCGGGCTCGACCAGGCTCCGCTT.

As to this clone: Genes and germline are mouse. The read ends 1 residue shy of where the CDR3 ends; the end is completed using the germline J gene. The chain couples TRBV13-3 to TRBJ2-2, with 7 nucleotides matching TRBD1. V gave up 4 bases and J gave up 2 bases; unmatched junction bases: 2. This CDR3 has 14 residues. CDR1 is NNHDY and CDR2 is SYVADS in the germline V gene. The CDR3 bases that were read are TGTGCCAGCAGTCCGACAGGGAACACCGGGCAGCTCTAC. Encoded protein: CASSPTGNTGQLY. The whole CDR3 region reads CASSPTGNTGQLYF.

Worth noting for this clone: Germline and genes here are mouse. The read is 1 residue too short to cover the CDR3 end, so that end is filled in from the germline J gene. The rearrangement uses TRBV13-1 and TRBJ2-4; TRBD2 agrees at 8 bases. From germline, CDR1 is NSHNY and CDR2 SYGAGN. The CDR3 sequence is 15 residues long. V lost 2 bases, J lost 2 bases, and 4 bases stayed unmatched. The CDR3 region is CASSELGGFQNTLYF. CDR3 DNA (partial): TGTGCCAGCAGTGAGTTGGGGGGGTTTCAAAACACCTTGTAC.

A remark on this clone: Mouse germline and gene names are used. The CDR3 reads CASSYWDSPSGNTLYF. The CDR3 DNA, read in part, is TGTGCCAGCAGCTATTGGGACAGCCCTTCTGGAAATACGCTCTAT. The rearrangement joins TRBV4 to TRBJ1-3, with 7 bases identical to TRBD1. With the read ending 1 residue before the CDR3 end, the germline J gene is used to fill in that end. CDR1 and CDR2 from the germline V gene are LGHDT and YNNKQL (reference sequence). The CDR3 consists of 16 residues. J gave up 0 bases and V 3 bases, and 5 bases lay outside the gene matches.

This clone was seen only a few times. Gene names follow the mouse nomenclature. The sequenced part of the CDR3 DNA is TGTGCCTGGAGTCTAGCTGGGGGGCAGGAACAGTAC. It translates to CAWSLAGGQEQY. The entire CDR3 protein reads CAWSLAGGQEQYF. The gene calls are TRBV31 and TRBJ2-7; 8 positions agree with TRBD2. Read data end 1 residue before the CDR3 end; the end is taken from the germline J gene. Germline-derived CDR1 and CDR2 are GKSSPN and SITVG. This CDR3 spans 13 amino acids. V gave up 0 bases and J gave up 7 bases; unmatched junction bases: 5.